What follows is one T cell receptor beta chain and its context. In the original workflow: Amplification of reference gene primers provided the estimated nucleated cell counts. Only in-frame clones appear in the TCRdb table, and some are missing; sequencing was by immunoSEQ multiplex PCR. The V and J calls and the clone size are those of that table, but D and trimming were determined from the DNA. The table records about 480,000 clones, less than 90% of them present only once. The data stem from a study of blood T cell repertoires in COVID-19. This CDR3 spans 15 amino acids. CDR1 and CDR2 (germline): SGHRS, YFSETQ. The ends were cut back, 3 bases at V and 3 bases at J, with 15 bases in the middle.

The material sequenced was peripheral blood. The source of this sequence is a woman between 50 and 59 years old with COVID-19, enrolled during active disease. The rearrangement joins TRBV5-1 to TRBJ1-2; maybe TRBD1 (6 bases). CDR3 coding DNA: TGCGCCAGCAGCTCGGGCGGGGGCACCTACTATGGCTACACCTTC. Protein product: CASSSGGGTYYGYTF.